These T cell receptor beta chains were read from a single sample in a study of beta chain features in type 1 diabetes. Assay used: immunoSEQ multiplex PCR; TCRdb lists only in-frame clones, some missing. The data hold over 100,000 clones, with almost 40% observed a single time. The sample was stem cell memory CD4+ T cells from blood. All receptors derive from a woman aged 18-29 years in good health. The CDR3 runs from the conserved cysteine through the conserved F or W. Fields, in order: clone size, V gene, D gene, J gene, CDR3 protein, CDR3 DNA. A D gene is named only where the DNA matches it firmly. The size of a clone is reported for some rows only, either as once, few or many, or as a class for expanded clones.

NA	TRBV28	TRBD1	TRBJ2-7	CASSSDPGQGREQYF	TGTGCCAGCAGTTCGGACCCGGGACAGGGGCGCGAGCAGTACTTC
NA	TRBV5-1	TRBD1	TRBJ1-1	CASSSPGQGNTEAFF	TGCGCCAGCAGCTCTCCGGGACAGGGGAACACTGAAGCTTTCTTT
few	TRBV18	TRBD1	TRBJ1-2	CASSDRDGYTF	TGTGCCAGCTCGGACAGGGATGGCTACACCTTC
NA	TRBV6-1	NA	TRBJ2-3	CASKALPSGTDTQYF	TGTGCCAGCAAAGCACTACCATCCGGCACAGATACGCAGTATTTT
once	TRBV27	NA	TRBJ1-1	CASSTSTAEAFF	TGTGCCAGCAGTACCTCGACAGCTGAAGCTTTCTTT
few	TRBV19	TRBD2	TRBJ2-3	CASSIVSSGSLATQYF	TGTGCCAGTAGTATCGTCTCTAGCGGGAGCCTCGCTACGCAGTATTTT
NA	TRBV2	NA	TRBJ1-2	CASSEALGGRKGYTF	TGTGCCAGCAGTGAAGCGCTTGGGGGGAGGAAGGGCTACACCTTC
few	TRBV20-1	NA	TRBJ1-2	CSAKGQGHLRF	TGCAGTGCTAAGGGGCAGGGCCACCTCCGATTC
few	TRBV7-9	TRBD2	TRBJ2-3	CASSLARLAGDGTDTQYF	TGTGCCAGCAGCTTAGCCCGACTAGCGGGAGATGGCACAGATACGCAGTATTTT
few	TRBV7-8	NA	TRBJ2-3	CASSLGPLALDTQYF	TGTGCCAGCAGCTTAGGCCCTCTCGCGTTAGATACGCAGTATTTT
few	TRBV19	TRBD2	TRBJ2-2	CASTYGLAGTTGELFF	TGTGCCAGTACTTACGGACTAGCGGGAACCACCGGGGAGCTGTTTTTT
NA	TRBV29-1	NA	TRBJ2-5	CSDSRVGLQETQYF	TGCAGCGACTCGCGGGTGGGGTTACAAGAGACCCAGTACTTC
NA	TRBV6-1	NA	TRBJ1-4	CASTRATGNEKLFF	TGTGCCAGCACCCGGGCCACGGGGAATGAAAAACTGTTTTTT
few	TRBV27	TRBD2	TRBJ2-1	CASSPRLAGGNEQFF	TGTGCCAGCAGTCCCCGACTAGCGGGAGGCAATGAGCAGTTCTTC
few	TRBV29-1	NA	TRBJ1-2	CSAWTHSNYGYTF	TGCAGCGCGTGGACACACTCGAACTATGGCTACACCTTC
NA	TRBV7-2	TRBD2	TRBJ2-1	CASSLSRTSLYNEQFF	TGTGCCAGCAGCTTATCCAGGACTAGTCTTTACAATGAGCAGTTCTTC
few	TRBV7-3	TRBD1	TRBJ1-2	CASSPNPGQGATGYTF	TGTGCCAGCAGCCCGAACCCTGGACAGGGGGCAACGGGCTACACCTTC
NA	TRBV21-1	NA	TRBJ2-1	CASTPKVAGGLRNEQFF	TGTGCCAGCACCCCAAAGGTCGCGGGAGGGCTTCGCAATGAGCAGTTCTTC
NA	TRBV5-4	TRBD2	TRBJ2-1	CASIDRGERGYNEQFF	TGTGCCAGCATCGACCGGGGGGAGAGAGGTTACAATGAGCAGTTCTTC
NA	TRBV29-1	NA	TRBJ1-4	CSVGLLRGDGSEKLFF	TGCAGCGTTGGACTGCTCCGGGGGGATGGGAGTGAAAAACTGTTTTTT
many	TRBV28	NA	TRBJ2-7	CASSASSYEQYF	TGTGCCAGCAGTGCTAGCTCCTACGAGCAGTACTTC
few	TRBV2	TRBD2	TRBJ2-3	CASRLAGGPRTDTQYF	TGTGCCAGCAGGCTAGCGGGAGGGCCACGCACAGATACGCAGTATTTT
NA	TRBV6-6	TRBD1	TRBJ1-5	CASRPPTGRNQPQHF	TGTGCCAGCAGACCTCCGACAGGGCGCAATCAGCCCCAGCATTTT
few	TRBV7-9	NA	TRBJ1-1	CASALGGGQAEAFF	TGTGCCAGCGCCCTAGGAGGCGGGCAGGCTGAAGCTTTCTTT
few	TRBV15	NA	TRBJ1-5	CATSTLRQPLQPQHF	TGTGCCACCAGCACCCTGCGGCAGCCTCTTCAGCCCCAGCATTTT
NA	TRBV7-3	NA	TRBJ2-3	CASSPQPRARGTQYF	TGTGCCAGCAGCCCACAACCCAGGGCTAGGGGTACGCAGTATTTT
few	TRBV4-2	TRBD1	TRBJ2-3	CASSQGQDNTDTQYF	TGTGCCAGCAGCCAGGGACAGGACAACACAGATACGCAGTATTTT
NA	TRBV5-4	TRBD1	TRBJ2-2	CASSQGQVRTGELFF	TGTGCCAGCAGCCAGGGACAGGTTCGCACCGGGGAGCTGTTTTTT
few	TRBV4-1	TRBD2	TRBJ2-7	CASSQARLAGGSEQYF	TGCGCCAGCAGCCAGGCCAGACTAGCGGGAGGTTCCGAGCAGTACTTC
NA	TRBV19	TRBD1	TRBJ1-1	CASTLGQHSTEAFF	TGTGCCAGCACCTTGGGACAGCATTCCACTGAAGCTTTCTTT
NA	TRBV5-1	NA	TRBJ1-4	CASSPRGGAGEKLFF	TGCGCCAGCAGCCCCCGTGGTGGAGCTGGTGAAAAACTGTTTTTT
NA	TRBV5-1	NA	TRBJ1-2	CASSPGGRIYGYTF	TGCGCCAGCAGCCCGGGTGGGAGGATCTATGGCTACACCTTC
NA	TRBV4-1	NA	TRBJ1-1	CASSEQGGNTEAFF	TGCGCCAGCAGCGAACAGGGTGGGAACACTGAAGCTTTCTTT